A selection of T cell receptor beta chains follows, all from one sample in a study of T cell responses to AZD1222 COVID-19 vaccine. Libraries were prepared by immunoSEQ multiplex PCR; TCRdb keeps only in-frame clonotypes and omits some of them. The data show around 160,000 clones, with around 83% seen just once and over 4% held by the top ten. The sample consisted of peripheral blood, taken on day 0 of MenACWY control vaccination. These receptors were obtained from an adult in good health. CDR3s include the opening cysteine and the closing phenylalanine or tryptophan. A D gene is named only where the DNA matches it firmly. Only part of the rows carry a size: once, few, many, or a class if the clone is expanded.

j_call: TRBJ2-1; cdr3_length: 15; clone_size: NA; d_call: TRBD2; v_call: TRBV5-1; cdr3_nt: TGCGCCAGCAGCTTCATCCGACTAGCGACGAATGAGCAGTTCTTC; cdr3_aa: CASSFIRLATNEQFF
j_call: TRBJ1-1; cdr3_length: 14; clone_size: NA; d_call: NA; v_call: TRBV30; cdr3_nt: TGTGCCTCATCGGCACCGTACATGAACACTGAAGCTTTCTTT; cdr3_aa: CASSAPYMNTEAFF
j_call: TRBJ1-5; cdr3_length: 18; clone_size: NA; d_call: NA; v_call: TRBV15; cdr3_nt: TGTGCCACCAGCAGAGATCCCTTGGCCAGTCAGGGCAATCAGCCCCAGCATTTT; cdr3_aa: CATSRDPLASQGNQPQHF
j_call: TRBJ1-1; cdr3_length: 14; clone_size: NA; d_call: TRBD1; v_call: TRBV7-9; cdr3_nt: TGTGCCAGCAGCCCGGGGACAGGGACTGCTGAAGCTTTCTTT; cdr3_aa: CASSPGTGTAEAFF
j_call: TRBJ2-3; cdr3_length: 15; clone_size: once; d_call: NA; v_call: TRBV4-2; cdr3_nt: TGTGCCAGCAGCCAACTCGACGGGAGATCAGATACGCAGTATTTT; cdr3_aa: CASSQLDGRSDTQYF
j_call: TRBJ1-4; cdr3_length: 15; clone_size: NA; d_call: NA; v_call: TRBV19; cdr3_nt: TGTGCCAGTAGTATTGGGGGGCTGGTTAATGAAAAACTGTTTTTT; cdr3_aa: CASSIGGLVNEKLFF
j_call: TRBJ1-3; cdr3_length: 16; clone_size: NA; d_call: TRBD1; v_call: TRBV18; cdr3_nt: TGTGCCAGCTCATCAGGGACAGGCCTCTCTGGAAACACCATATATTTT; cdr3_aa: CASSSGTGLSGNTIYF
j_call: TRBJ1-6; cdr3_length: 15; clone_size: NA; d_call: TRBD1; v_call: TRBV5-8; cdr3_nt: TGTGCCAGCAGGCTACGACAGGGTGACAATTCACCCCTCCACTTT; cdr3_aa: CASRLRQGDNSPLHF
j_call: TRBJ2-1; cdr3_length: 15; clone_size: NA; d_call: TRBD2; v_call: TRBV5-1; cdr3_nt: TGCGCCAGCGGCATACTAGCGGGGGGTAAAAATGAGCAGTTCTTC; cdr3_aa: CASGILAGGKNEQFF
j_call: TRBJ1-2; cdr3_length: 13; clone_size: NA; d_call: NA; v_call: TRBV7-2; cdr3_nt: TGTGCCAGCAGCTTAGCAGCGGGGTATGGCTACACCTTC; cdr3_aa: CASSLAAGYGYTF
j_call: TRBJ1-6; cdr3_length: 13; clone_size: NA; d_call: NA; v_call: TRBV20-1; cdr3_nt: TGCAGTGCTAGTTCAGGAAATAATTCACCCCTCCACTTT; cdr3_aa: CSASSGNNSPLHF
j_call: TRBJ2-7; cdr3_length: 13; clone_size: few; d_call: NA; v_call: TRBV5-1; cdr3_nt: TGCGCCAGCAGCCCCCCCGGCTCCTACGAGCAGTACTTC; cdr3_aa: CASSPPGSYEQYF
j_call: TRBJ2-3; cdr3_length: 16; clone_size: NA; d_call: TRBD2; v_call: TRBV18; cdr3_nt: TGTGCCAGCTCACAAGGACTAGCGGGGGCTCAAGATACGCAGTATTTT; cdr3_aa: CASSQGLAGAQDTQYF
j_call: TRBJ1-2; cdr3_length: 11; clone_size: NA; d_call: TRBD1; v_call: TRBV7-8; cdr3_nt: TGTGCCAGCGGGACAGGGAGCGGCTACACCTTC; cdr3_aa: CASGTGSGYTF
j_call: TRBJ1-2; cdr3_length: 16; clone_size: NA; d_call: TRBD1; v_call: TRBV4-2; cdr3_nt: TGTGCCAGCAGCCAAGAACAGGGGGCCGCTAACTATGGCTACACCTTC; cdr3_aa: CASSQEQGAANYGYTF
j_call: TRBJ2-7; cdr3_length: 16; clone_size: NA; d_call: NA; v_call: TRBV15; cdr3_nt: TGTGCCACCAGCAGAGAAGTACGAGGGTTCGGCTACGAGCAGTACTTC; cdr3_aa: CATSREVRGFGYEQYF
j_call: TRBJ1-5; cdr3_length: 18; clone_size: once; d_call: NA; v_call: TRBV4-1; cdr3_nt: TGCGCCAGCAGCCAAGTTTTAGGCAGGGGAGGCGCCAATCAGCCCCAGCATTTT; cdr3_aa: CASSQVLGRGGANQPQHF
j_call: TRBJ2-1; cdr3_length: 15; clone_size: few; d_call: TRBD2; v_call: TRBV9; cdr3_nt: TGTGCCAGCAGCCTGCGGGGGGAGATTAGGAATGAGCAGTTCTTC; cdr3_aa: CASSLRGEIRNEQFF
j_call: TRBJ1-6; cdr3_length: 15; clone_size: once; d_call: NA; v_call: TRBV5-4; cdr3_nt: TGTGCCAGCAGCTTGGACAGGCAGGTTGGTTCACCCCTCCACTTT; cdr3_aa: CASSLDRQVGSPLHF
j_call: TRBJ1-6; cdr3_length: 15; clone_size: few; d_call: NA; v_call: TRBV27; cdr3_nt: TGTGCCAGCAGTTTACAGGGCACCTATAATTCACCCCTCCACTTT; cdr3_aa: CASSLQGTYNSPLHF
j_call: TRBJ1-1; cdr3_length: 13; clone_size: NA; d_call: NA; v_call: TRBV19; cdr3_nt: TGTGCCAGTAGTATATGGGGCAGTTCTGAAGCTTTCTTT; cdr3_aa: CASSIWGSSEAFF
j_call: TRBJ1-1; cdr3_length: 14; clone_size: NA; d_call: NA; v_call: TRBV18; cdr3_nt: TGTGCCAGCTCACAGGTGGGGAGAAACACTGAAGCTTTCTTT; cdr3_aa: CASSQVGRNTEAFF
j_call: TRBJ2-4; cdr3_length: 16; clone_size: once; d_call: NA; v_call: TRBV5-4; cdr3_nt: TGTGCCAGCAGCTTGGGCGGGACAGTCGCCAAAAACATTCAGTACTTC; cdr3_aa: CASSLGGTVAKNIQYF
j_call: TRBJ2-5; cdr3_length: 10; clone_size: NA; d_call: NA; v_call: TRBV29-1; cdr3_nt: TGCAGCGCCAGTCTTGGGACCCAGTACTTC; cdr3_aa: CSASLGTQYF
j_call: TRBJ1-6; cdr3_length: 15; clone_size: few; d_call: TRBD1; v_call: TRBV28; cdr3_nt: TGTGCCAGCAGTTCGACAGGGGGCGGCAATTCACCCCTCCACTTT; cdr3_aa: CASSSTGGGNSPLHF